This entry concerns a single T cell receptor beta chain. The antigen is undetermined. This sample was included in a study of T cell responses to AZD1222 COVID-19 vaccine. Study details: Doses given second, at about 4 or about 12 weeks, were pooled.

Findings and limits, study-wide: The number of AZD1222 recipients seropositive at baseline was only 6 or 7.

Profiled with immunoSEQ multiplex PCR; TCRdb holds only in-frame clones, not every one. The data contain some 170,000 clones, roughly 91% of them seen just once; the ten biggest clones take up 1.5% to 2%. The CDR3 has 15 amino acids. V shed 1 base and J 9 bases; nucleotides not matched to a gene: 10. Germline loops: CDR1 MNHEY, CDR2 SVGAGI. This sequence was found in an adult in good health. The input for sequencing was peripheral blood, taken on day 0 of AZD1222 vaccination. The chain joins TRBV6-5 to TRBJ1-2; 8 positions agree with TRBD1. CDR3 protein: CASSYLGAGGRSYTF. The CDR3 nucleotides are TGTGCCAGCAGTTACTTGGGGGCAGGGGGCAGGAGCTACACCTTC.